These T cell receptor beta chains were read from a single sample in a study of blood T cell repertoires in COVID-19. Clones were read by immunoSEQ multiplex PCR, and TCRdb kept only the in-frame ones, dropping some. Of about 150,000 clones in the sample, 87% are singletons; the top ten hold approximately 6.2%. Sequencing input: peripheral blood. The receptors originated from a man older than 75 with acute or convalescent COVID-19. Both conserved end residues are part of each CDR3. Each record gives: CDR3 DNA, CDR3 protein, J gene, D gene, V gene, clone size. The D gene is left open where the match is weak. Size is stated for part of the rows, as once, few or many counts, or as a class when the clone is expanded.

DNA: TGTGCCAGCTCACCCGAGAGGGCGGGTCAGCCCCAGCATTTT
CDR3: CASSPERAGQPQHF
J: TRBJ1-5
D: NA
V: TRBV18
size: NA

DNA: TGTGCCAGCAGCCCCCAAGTAAAGGGGGAGCAGTTCTTC
CDR3: CASSPQVKGEQFF
J: TRBJ2-1
D: NA
V: TRBV7-3
size: few

DNA: TGTGCCAGCAGCACCCTCCCTATGGGTAACAGGGGGCCAAGGGCCGGGGAGCTGTTTTTT
CDR3: CASSTLPMGNRGPRAGELFF
J: TRBJ2-2
D: TRBD1
V: TRBV7-3
size: NA

DNA: TGTGCCAGCAGCGCCACAGGGGCAGATACGCAGTATTTT
CDR3: CASSATGADTQYF
J: TRBJ2-3
D: TRBD1
V: TRBV5-6
size: once

DNA: TGCGCCAGCAGCTTCGCGGGAGATGGCACAGATACGCAGTATTTT
CDR3: CASSFAGDGTDTQYF
J: TRBJ2-3
D: TRBD2
V: TRBV5-1
size: NA

DNA: TGTGCCAGCAGCTTATGGTGGGGCTCCTCCAACGAGCAGTACTTC
CDR3: CASSLWWGSSNEQYF
J: TRBJ2-7
D: NA
V: TRBV7-9
size: few

DNA: TGTGCCAGCAGCTTAGATCGGGCAGGGCGCACCTATGGCTACACCTTC
CDR3: CASSLDRAGRTYGYTF
J: TRBJ1-2
D: NA
V: TRBV11-2
size: NA

DNA: TGTGCCAGCAGCTTGATAACAGGGAATTACAATGAGCAGTTCTTC
CDR3: CASSLITGNYNEQFF
J: TRBJ2-1
D: NA
V: TRBV5-4
size: NA

DNA: TGTGCCAGCAGCCTAAACAGTCTTCGTGGCGGAAACACCATATATTTT
CDR3: CASSLNSLRGGNTIYF
J: TRBJ1-3
D: NA
V: TRBV7-9
size: NA

DNA: TGCGCCAGCAGCTTGGAGGAGGGCCCCTACGAGCAGTACTTC
CDR3: CASSLEEGPYEQYF
J: TRBJ2-7
D: NA
V: TRBV5-1
size: NA

DNA: TGCAGCGCTACAGGACTAGCGGGCTACAATGAGCAGTTCTTC
CDR3: CSATGLAGYNEQFF
J: TRBJ2-1
D: TRBD2
V: TRBV29-1
size: NA

DNA: TGTGCCAGCAGACCGGGACTAGCGTCGGCCAAAAACATTCAGTACTTC
CDR3: CASRPGLASAKNIQYF
J: TRBJ2-4
D: TRBD2
V: TRBV7-2
size: NA

DNA: TGTGCCAGCAGCATGGACAGGGCTAACTATGGCTACACCTTC
CDR3: CASSMDRANYGYTF
J: TRBJ1-2
D: TRBD1
V: TRBV4-2
size: NA

DNA: TGCGCCAGCGCTGTTAGGGGTGAAGGAGGGACTGAAGCTTTCTTT
CDR3: CASAVRGEGGTEAFF
J: TRBJ1-1
D: NA
V: TRBV5-1
size: NA

DNA: TGTGCCAGCAGCTACTTGACAGGGGAAAAACTGTTTTTT
CDR3: CASSYLTGEKLFF
J: TRBJ1-4
D: TRBD1
V: TRBV7-2
size: NA

DNA: TGTGCCAGCGGGGCCGGGACTAGCAGCTCCGAGCAGTACTTC
CDR3: CASGAGTSSSEQYF
J: TRBJ2-7
D: TRBD2
V: TRBV9
size: few

DNA: TGTGCCAGCAGTTACGCAAGGGGGGTAGCGGGAGGGTACAATGAGCAGTTCTTC
CDR3: CASSYARGVAGGYNEQFF
J: TRBJ2-1
D: TRBD2
V: TRBV6-2/TRBV6-3
size: once

DNA: TGCGCCAGCAGCTCCTCCATAGCGGGAGATAAAAAGTTCTTC
CDR3: CASSSSIAGDKKFF
J: TRBJ2-1
D: TRBD2
V: TRBV5-1
size: NA

DNA: TGTGCCAGTAGCTCGACAGGTGGTGCCGGGGAGCTGTTTTTT
CDR3: CASSSTGGAGELFF
J: TRBJ2-2
D: NA
V: TRBV19
size: NA

DNA: TGTGCCAGCAGCTTTAGGGGGACCTATGGCTACACCTTC
CDR3: CASSFRGTYGYTF
J: TRBJ1-2
D: NA
V: TRBV7-2
size: NA

DNA: TGCGCCAGCAGCCAAGGCAACGGGAACTATGGCTACACCTTC
CDR3: CASSQGNGNYGYTF
J: TRBJ1-2
D: NA
V: TRBV4-1
size: once

DNA: TGTGCCAGCAGCTTGGCCCAGGGGACGCGCTATGGCTACACCTTC
CDR3: CASSLAQGTRYGYTF
J: TRBJ1-2
D: NA
V: TRBV5-5
size: NA

DNA: TGTGCCATCAGTGAGTCGTCCATCTACGAGCAGTACTTC
CDR3: CAISESSIYEQYF
J: TRBJ2-7
D: NA
V: TRBV10-3
size: few

DNA: TGTGCCATCAGTCGCGGGGGGCCCACAGATACGCAGTATTTT
CDR3: CAISRGGPTDTQYF
J: TRBJ2-3
D: TRBD2
V: TRBV10-3
size: NA

DNA: TGTGCCAGTTCTTACCGGCTCCAGACAGGGGGCTTGTTGAACGAGCAGTACTTC
CDR3: CASSYRLQTGGLLNEQYF
J: TRBJ2-7
D: TRBD1
V: TRBV19
size: NA

DNA: TGTGCCAGCAGCCAGTCAGGGGAGCTGTTTTTT
CDR3: CASSQSGELFF
J: TRBJ2-2
D: NA
V: TRBV3-1/TRBV3-2
size: NA

DNA: TGCGCCAGCAGCTCCACTAGCCACGCCACGAACACCGGGGAGCTGTTTTTT
CDR3: CASSSTSHATNTGELFF
J: TRBJ2-2
D: NA
V: TRBV5-1
size: NA

DNA: TGTGCCAGCAGCGTAGACCTAGCGGGAGGGTGGGGTGAGCAGTTCTTC
CDR3: CASSVDLAGGWGEQFF
J: TRBJ2-1
D: TRBD2
V: TRBV9
size: NA

DNA: TGTGCCAGCAGTTACGGGACAGACAATGAAAAACTGTTTTTT
CDR3: CASSYGTDNEKLFF
J: TRBJ1-4
D: TRBD1
V: TRBV6-5
size: once

DNA: TGCGCCAGCAGCTGGAGCCTAATGAACACTGAAGCTTTCTTT
CDR3: CASSWSLMNTEAFF
J: TRBJ1-1
D: NA
V: TRBV5-1
size: NA

DNA: TGTGCCAGCAGTGAAGGAAGCGGGCCCTCCTACGAGCAGTACTTC
CDR3: CASSEGSGPSYEQYF
J: TRBJ2-7
D: NA
V: TRBV6-1
size: once

DNA: TGTGCCACCAGCAGTTATATAGGGGCCCGCACAGATACGCAGTATTTT
CDR3: CATSSYIGARTDTQYF
J: TRBJ2-3
D: NA
V: TRBV15
size: NA

DNA: TGTGCCAGCAGTAACGGGGGGGTCACTGAAGCTTTCTTT
CDR3: CASSNGGVTEAFF
J: TRBJ1-1
D: NA
V: TRBV27
size: NA

DNA: TGTGCCAGCAGATCCCTCGGGTTAGAAAACTACGAGCAGTACTTC
CDR3: CASRSLGLENYEQYF
J: TRBJ2-7
D: NA
V: TRBV6-5
size: NA

DNA: TGTGCCAGCAGCGAGGGACAGTTAGCCGTCTACGAGCAGTACTTC
CDR3: CASSEGQLAVYEQYF
J: TRBJ2-7
D: TRBD1
V: TRBV2
size: NA

DNA: TGCGCCAGCAGCAAGGAGTACAATTCACCCCTCCACTTT
CDR3: CASSKEYNSPLHF
J: TRBJ1-6
D: NA
V: TRBV5-1
size: NA

DNA: TGTGCCAGTAGTAGGGGGGGCTCCCCTAACTATGGCTACACCTTC
CDR3: CASSRGGSPNYGYTF
J: TRBJ1-2
D: NA
V: TRBV19
size: NA

DNA: TGTGCCAGCAGTGTCGTAGAACTAGCGACCGGGGAGCTGTTTTTT
CDR3: CASSVVELATGELFF
J: TRBJ2-2
D: TRBD2
V: TRBV2
size: NA

DNA: TGTGCCAGCAGCCCTGAGTCTAGCGGGAGGGGCCACGAGCAGTACTTC
CDR3: CASSPESSGRGHEQYF
J: TRBJ2-7
D: TRBD2
V: TRBV27
size: NA

DNA: TGTCCCTGGGGAGAGGGGGGGGATCAGCCCCAGCATTTT
CDR3: CPWGEGGDQPQHF
J: TRBJ1-5
D: NA
V: TRBV30
size: NA

DNA: TGTGCCAGCAGCTTAGCAATAGGACTAGCGGGAAGAGGAAATGAGCAGTTCTTC
CDR3: CASSLAIGLAGRGNEQFF
J: TRBJ2-1
D: TRBD2
V: TRBV7-6
size: NA

DNA: TGTGCCTGGAGTGTACCTACTAGCGGGAGGTATGCCGGGGAGCTGTTTTTT
CDR3: CAWSVPTSGRYAGELFF
J: TRBJ2-2
D: TRBD2
V: TRBV30
size: NA

DNA: TGTGCCACCAGCAGAGATTTGGCTAGCGGGAGCATCGAGCAGTACTTC
CDR3: CATSRDLASGSIEQYF
J: TRBJ2-7
D: TRBD2
V: TRBV15
size: NA

DNA: TGTGCCAGCAGCGCGACTAGCGATACCGGGGAGCTGTTTTTT
CDR3: CASSATSDTGELFF
J: TRBJ2-2
D: TRBD2
V: TRBV7-7
size: NA

DNA: TGTGCCAGCAGGCCAGGGGCCGGCACCATATATTTT
CDR3: CASRPGAGTIYF
J: TRBJ1-3
D: NA
V: TRBV6-5
size: NA

DNA: TGTGCCAGCACAGGGGGATCGGGCGGGGAGCTGTTTTTT
CDR3: CASTGGSGGELFF
J: TRBJ2-2
D: TRBD1
V: TRBV9
size: few